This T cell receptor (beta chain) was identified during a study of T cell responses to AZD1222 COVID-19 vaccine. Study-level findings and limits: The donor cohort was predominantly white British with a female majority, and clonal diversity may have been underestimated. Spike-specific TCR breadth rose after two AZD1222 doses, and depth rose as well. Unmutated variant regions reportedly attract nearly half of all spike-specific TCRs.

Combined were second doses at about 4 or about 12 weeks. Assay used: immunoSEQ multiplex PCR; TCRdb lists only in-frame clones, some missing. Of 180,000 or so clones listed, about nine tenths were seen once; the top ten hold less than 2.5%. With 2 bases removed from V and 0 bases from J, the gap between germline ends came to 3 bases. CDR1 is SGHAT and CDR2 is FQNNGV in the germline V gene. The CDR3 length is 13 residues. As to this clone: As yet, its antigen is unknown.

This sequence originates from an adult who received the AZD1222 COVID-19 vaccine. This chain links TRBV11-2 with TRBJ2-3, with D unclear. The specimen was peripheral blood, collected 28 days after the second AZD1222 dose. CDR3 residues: CASSLISTDTQYF. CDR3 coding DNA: TGTGCCAGCAGCTTAATTAGCACAGATACGCAGTATTTT.